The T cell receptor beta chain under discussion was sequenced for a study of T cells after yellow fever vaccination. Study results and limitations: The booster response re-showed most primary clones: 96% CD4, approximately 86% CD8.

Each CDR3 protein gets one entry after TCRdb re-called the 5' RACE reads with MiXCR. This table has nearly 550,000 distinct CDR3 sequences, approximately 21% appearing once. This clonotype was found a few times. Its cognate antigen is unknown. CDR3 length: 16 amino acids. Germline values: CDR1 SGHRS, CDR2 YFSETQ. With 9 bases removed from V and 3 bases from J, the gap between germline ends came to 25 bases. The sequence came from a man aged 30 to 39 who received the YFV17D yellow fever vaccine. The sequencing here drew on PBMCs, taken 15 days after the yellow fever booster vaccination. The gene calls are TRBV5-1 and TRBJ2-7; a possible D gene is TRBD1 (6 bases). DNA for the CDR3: TGCGCCACCCAGCTAAGTACAGGGACGACTATCTACGAGCAGTACTTC. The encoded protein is CATQLSTGTTIYEQYF.